These 27 T cell receptor beta chains came from one sample sequenced in a study of control samples from healthy donors and cancer patients. TCRdb's copy holds only in-frame clones and misses some; the assay was immunoSEQ multiplex PCR. The data hold about 140,000 clones, with roughly 94% observed a single time. Sequenced: blood. The origin of the receptors is a man aged 35 to 55 in good health.

The chain links TRBV21-1 to TRBJ2-5; the D call in the table, TRBD1, was not verified against the DNA. TRBV21-1 is reported as a pseudogene. CDR3 length: 17 residues. For the CDR3, the DNA is TGTGCCAGCAGCAAAGGTCCGGACACGTTCGGACAAGAGACCCAGTACTTC. This codes for CASSKGPDTFGQETQYF.

The chain recombines TRBV12-3 or TRBV12-4 with TRBJ1-1; the D is unclear. CDR3 size: 13 residues. With 2 bases removed from V and 1 base from J, the gap between germline ends came to 5 bases. The CDR3 DNA reads TGTGCCAGCAGTTTAATGTGGAACACTGAAGCTTTCTTT. Translated, it gives CASSLMWNTEAFF.

This rearrangement joins TRBV27 to TRBJ2-7, with a weak D call TRBD2 (6 bases). The CDR3 covers 16 residues. Germline V CDR1 and CDR2: MNHEY, SMNVEV (reference sequence). Trimming left V 4 bases short and J 0 bases short, with 16 bases between. The CDR3 here is CASSSPGRDYSYEQYF. For the CDR3, the DNA is TGTGCCAGCAGTTCCCCGGGGCGGGATTACTCCTACGAGCAGTACTTC.

This chain joins TRBV10-2 and TRBJ1-4; D is possibly TRBD1 (5 bases). The germline V gene has CDR1 WSHSY and CDR2 SAAADI. V was cut by 2 bases and J by 0 bases, with 7 bases left in between. This CDR3 is 15 amino acids long. CDR3 loop: CASSEGAATNEKLFF. CDR3 coding DNA: TGCGCCAGCAGTGAGGGGGCTGCAACTAATGAAAAACTGTTTTTT.

The V gene is TRBV7-2, the J gene TRBJ1-2; no definite D call. Germline assignment: CDR1 SGHTA and CDR2 FQGNSA. This CDR3 comprises 16 residues. Trimming pared 3 bases from V and 3 bases from J, leaving 17 bases between. CDR3: CASSFGYRGSDYGYTF. The CDR3, as DNA: TGTGCCAGCAGCTTCGGTTACAGAGGTTCGGACTATGGCTACACCTTC.

The chain employs TRBV28 and TRBJ2-1, with 7 bases that match TRBD1. The junction had 6 bases not matched to a gene; V was cut back by 5 bases and J by 8 bases. This CDR3 has 13 amino acids. Germline loops: CDR1 MDHEN, CDR2 SYDVKM. The CDR3 DNA reads as TGTGCCAGCAGTGAAATAGGGGGCTATGAGCAGTTCTTC. Protein sequence: CASSEIGGYEQFF.

The chain couples TRBV4-1 to TRBJ1-1; D is undetermined. This CDR3 comprises 11 residues. Trimming shortened V by 1 base and J by 8 bases, and 5 bases separated the two germline ends. Germline lookup yields CDR1 MGHRA and CDR2 YSYEKL. The CDR3, as DNA: TGCGCCAGCAGCCAAGGTCTGGAAGCTTTCTTT. It is translated as CASSQGLEAFF.

The chain couples TRBV4-1 to TRBJ2-3, with 10 nucleotides matching TRBD1. With 6 bases clipped from V and 3 bases from J, the junction kept 3 bases outside the gene matches. Germline CDR1 is MGHRA and CDR2 is YSYEKL. The CDR3 covers 14 residues. This CDR3 reads CASRDRGGTDTQYF. The DNA of the CDR3 is TGCGCCAGCAGGGACAGGGGGGGGACAGATACGCAGTATTTT.

The rearrangement uses TRBV9 and TRBJ2-3; no firm D call. CDR1 and CDR2 (germline): SGDLS, YYNGEE. Trimming took 1 base from V and 4 from J, leaving 13 bases between them. The CDR3 consists of 15 residues. CDR3 nucleotide sequence: TGTGCCAGCAGCGTAAGGCCGGCGGTGGCAGATACGCAGTATTTT. It yields the protein CASSVRPAVADTQYF.

J is TRBJ2-2 and V is TRBV3-1 (or the pseudogene TRBV3-2); D is unresolved. Looked up from germline, CDR1 is LGHDT and CDR2 is YNNKEL (reference sequence). V lost 6 bases, J lost 6 bases, and 17 bases lay in between. The CDR3 has 15 residues. This CDR3 reads CASSRRQSHAGELFF. DNA for the CDR3: TGTGCCAGCAGTAGGCGGCAATCCCATGCCGGGGAGCTGTTTTTT.

The chain has TRBV3-1 (or the pseudogene TRBV3-2) and TRBJ2-5; D is undetermined. Germline CDR1 LGHDT, CDR2 YNNKEL (reference sequence). The V end was cut by 3 bases, the J end by 4 bases, with 6 bases between. The CDR3 runs 12 residues. This CDR3 reads CASSHERETQYF. Here the CDR3 DNA reads TGTGCCAGCAGCCATGAGAGAGAGACCCAGTACTTC.

The chain recombines TRBV6-1 with TRBJ2-7; D not resolved. Per germline, CDR1 MNHNS and CDR2 SASEGT. CDR3 length: 15 amino acids. V gave up 2 bases and J gave up 4 bases, with 15 bases separating them. CDR3 amino acids: CASSEPPPRTYEQYF. DNA for the CDR3: TGTGCCAGCAGTGAACCACCCCCTAGGACGTACGAGCAGTACTTC.

The chain recombines TRBV11-2 with TRBJ2-7, with D perhaps matching TRBD2 (7 bases). From germline, CDR1 is SGHAT and CDR2 FQNNGV. The length of the CDR3 is 15 residues. V lost 1 base and J lost 4, with 14 bases in between. The CDR3 loop reads CASSLGQGGGYEQYF. For the CDR3, the DNA is TGTGCCAGCAGCTTAGGGCAGGGAGGGGGTTACGAGCAGTACTTC.

The chain employs TRBV7-9 and TRBJ2-5, with a weak D call TRBD2 (7 bases). Trimming pared 1 base from V and 4 bases from J, leaving 16 bases between. This CDR3 comprises 16 residues. From germline, CDR1 is SEHNR and CDR2 FQNEAQ (reference sequence). CDR3 in amino acids: CASSLGAGARGETQYF. The DNA of the CDR3 is TGTGCCAGCAGCTTAGGTGCGGGGGCGAGGGGAGAGACCCAGTACTTC. The full variable domain, rest sourced from reference TRBV7-9 and TRBJ2-5, is DTGVSQNPRHKITKRGQNVTFRCDPISEHNRLYWYRQTLGQGPEFLTYFQNEAQLEKSRLLSDRFSAERPKGSFSTLEIQRTEQGDSAMYLCASSLGAGARGETQYFGPGTRLLVL.

The chain recombines TRBV29-1 with TRBJ2-1; perhaps TRBD1 as D (6 bases). V lost 0 bases and J 7 bases, leaving 13 bases between the germline ends. Germline V gene lookup returns CDR1 SQVTM and CDR2 ANQGSEA. This CDR3 is built from 14 residues. CDR3 sequence (DNA): TGCAGCGTTGAAGACAACAACAGGGCAAATGAGCAGTTCTTC. Encoded protein: CSVEDNNRANEQFF.

A word on this clone: This CDR3 is also generated by other DNA sequences in the sample. This rearrangement joins TRBV7-2 to TRBJ1-5; D is undetermined. Germline assignment: CDR1 SGHTA and CDR2 FQGNSA. The V gene lost 2 bases and the J gene lost 0 bases, with 11 bases spanning the gap. The CDR3 covers 16 residues. The CDR3 reads CASSLSGPYSNQPQHF. The CDR3 DNA reads as TGTGCCAGCAGCTTATCCGGGCCCTATAGCAATCAGCCCCAGCATTTT.

With regard to this clone: The sample holds other DNA sequences that translate to the same CDR3. The V call is TRBV7-9, the J call TRBJ2-1; D gene ambiguous. Germline CDR1 reads SEHNR; CDR2 reads FQNEAQ (reference sequence). Trimming removed 5 bases from V and 4 bases from J, with 12 bases in between. There are 14 residues in the CDR3. CDR3 residues: CASSLGIGYNEQFF. The CDR3 DNA is TGTGCCAGCAGCCTGGGTATAGGGTACAATGAGCAGTTCTTC.

The chain joins TRBV7-9 to TRBJ1-2, with 7 bases aligning to TRBD1. With 4 bases clipped from V and 2 bases from J, the junction kept 1 base outside the gene matches. CDR1 SEHNR and CDR2 FQNEAQ come from the germline V gene (reference sequence). The CDR3 totals 13 residues. The CDR3 DNA is TGTGCCAGCAGCTGGACAGGAAACTATGGCTACACCTTC. Residues: CASSWTGNYGYTF.

The rearrangement joins TRBV5-1 to TRBJ2-3; 9 bases line up with TRBD2. Per the germline V gene, CDR1 is SGHRS and CDR2 is YFSETQ. This CDR3 has 15 amino acids. Trimming removed 0 bases from V and 2 bases from J; junction bases left unmatched: 1. CDR3 DNA sequence: TGCGCCAGCAGCTTGGGACTAGCGGACACAGATACGCAGTATTTT. This sequence encodes CASSLGLADTDTQYF.

J is TRBJ1-5 and V is TRBV9; TRBD1 is a possible D gene (5 bases). Germline loops: CDR1 SGDLS, CDR2 YYNGEE. This CDR3 region has 14 residues. Between the trimmed V and J ends, which lost 0 bases and 6 bases, there was a span of 10 bases. CDR3 coding DNA: TGTGCCAGCAGCGTAGCGGGGGGGGGTCAGCCCCAGCATTTT. Encoded protein: CASSVAGGGQPQHF.

The chain carries TRBV11-2 and TRBJ2-5; 9 nucleotides line up with TRBD2. CDR1 and CDR2 (germline): SGHAT, FQNNGV. V was clipped by 1 base and J by 1 base; unmatched bases: 10. The CDR3 totals 18 residues. CDR3 in amino acids: CASSLGGWALAGQETQYF. For the CDR3, the DNA is TGTGCCAGCAGCTTAGGGGGGTGGGCACTAGCGGGCCAAGAGACCCAGTACTTC.

The CDR3, as DNA: TGTGCCAGCAGCTTGGGAGCAGGGGCCCTCAATCAGCCCCAGCATTTT. This translates into CASSLGAGALNQPQHF. This sequence joins TRBV5-5 and TRBJ1-5; tentatively, D is TRBD1 (6 bases). CDR3 length: 16 residues. Trimming stripped 0 bases from V and 3 bases from J, with 13 bases between. From germline, CDR1 is SGHKS and CDR2 YYEKEE (reference sequence).

This clone was seen more than once but under ten times. V is TRBV19 and J is TRBJ1-4; no definite D call. Germline CDR1 and CDR2: LNHDA and SQIVND (reference sequence). The CDR3 extends over 13 amino acids. The V end was cut by 9 bases, the J end by 4 bases, with 12 bases between. The CDR3 loop reads CASHTSFNEKLFF. The CDR3 DNA reads as TGTGCCAGCCACACATCGTTTAATGAAAAACTGTTTTTT.

The chain recombines TRBV7-8 with TRBJ1-1, with D possibly matching TRBD1 (6 bases). The CDR3 is 15 residues long. The ends were cut back, 4 bases at V and 5 bases at J, with 17 bases in the middle. CDR1 is SGHVS and CDR2 is FQNEAQ in the germline V gene. The CDR3 nucleotides read TGTGCCAGCAGCTCAGACTACACAGGGAGGACTGAAGCTTTCTTT. Its protein is CASSSDYTGRTEAFF.

The chain recombines TRBV6-5 with TRBJ2-2; 7 nucleotides agree with TRBD1. The CDR3 consists of 14 residues. Looked up from germline, CDR1 is MNHEY and CDR2 is SVGAGI. After removal of 10 bases from V and 5 bases from J, the junction contained 10 bases not matched to a gene. The CDR3 protein is CANSRDSDTGELFF. The DNA of the CDR3 is TGTGCCAACTCCCGGGACAGCGATACCGGGGAGCTGTTTTTT.

The chain carries TRBV28 and TRBJ1-2; D remains unclear. V lost 2 bases, J lost 4 bases, and 11 bases lay in between. CDR1 is MDHEN, CDR2 SYDVKM, per germline. There are 14 residues in the CDR3. The CDR3 is CASSLRRAAYGYTF. The CDR3, as DNA: TGTGCCAGCAGTTTACGGAGGGCGGCCTATGGCTACACCTTC.

This clone was counted once. The V gene is TRBV4-1, the J gene TRBJ1-5, with 7 nucleotides matching TRBD1. This CDR3 has 15 amino acids. J lost 3 bases, V lost 3 bases, and 5 bases had no gene match. In germline, CDR1 is MGHRA, CDR2 YSYEKL. The CDR3 nucleotides read TGCGCCAGCAGCCATCCCGGACAGGCCAATCAGCCCCAGCATTTT. This encodes CASSHPGQANQPQHF.